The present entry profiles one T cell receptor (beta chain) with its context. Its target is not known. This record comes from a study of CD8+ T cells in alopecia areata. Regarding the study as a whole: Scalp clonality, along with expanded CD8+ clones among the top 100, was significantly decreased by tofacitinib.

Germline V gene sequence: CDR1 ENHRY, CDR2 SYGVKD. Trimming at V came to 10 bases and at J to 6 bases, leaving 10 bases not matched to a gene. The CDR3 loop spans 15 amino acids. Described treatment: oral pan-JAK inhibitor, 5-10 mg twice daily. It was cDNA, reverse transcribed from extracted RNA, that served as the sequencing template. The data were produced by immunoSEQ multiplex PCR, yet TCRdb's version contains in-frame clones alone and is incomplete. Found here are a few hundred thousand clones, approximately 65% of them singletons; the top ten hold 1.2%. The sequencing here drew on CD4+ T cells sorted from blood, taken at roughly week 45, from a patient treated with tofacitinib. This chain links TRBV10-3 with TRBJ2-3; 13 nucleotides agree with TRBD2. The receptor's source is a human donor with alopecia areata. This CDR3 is CATLATSGGRDTQYF. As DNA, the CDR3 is TGTGCCACCTTGGCGACTAGCGGGGGGAGGGATACGCAGTATTTT.